A single sample is the source of the 19 T cell receptor beta chains below, sequenced in a study of memory B cells and T cells in multiple sclerosis. The antigens these receptors bind are not known. Clones were read by immunoSEQ multiplex PCR, and TCRdb kept only the in-frame ones, dropping some. The data show 30,000 to 40,000 clones, about 82% seen once. Stimulus-free culture yielded autoproliferating CFSE-dim and non-proliferating CFSE-high T cells, each sequenced separately. Pooled replicate wells came from 50 million to 60 million CFSE-labeled PBMCs cultured approximately seven days without stimulus. The specimen was PBMCs from blood kept in culture. Source of these receptors: a human donor with multiple sclerosis.

The chain combines TRBV10-1 with TRBJ2-7, with D hard to call. The germline V gene encodes CDR1 WNHNN and CDR2 SYGVQD (reference sequence). The CDR3 totals 13 residues. Deletions cut 0 bases from V and 4 bases from J, with 7 bases between. In nucleotides, the CDR3 is TGCGCCAGCAGTGAGTCGGGAAGTTACGAGCAGTACTTC. It is translated as CASSESGSYEQYF.

The genes are TRBV4-2 and TRBJ2-3; TRBD2 agrees at 11 bases. CDR1 is LGHNA and CDR2 is YNFKEQ in the germline V gene. With V trimmed by 0 bases and J by 4 bases, 15 bases remained unmatched. The CDR3 has 20 residues. CDR3 coding DNA: TGTGCCAGCAGCCAAGAACAGGGGGCTAGCGGGAGGATAGTTCCAGATACGCAGTATTTT. Translated: CASSQEQGASGRIVPDTQYF.

This clone was counted only a few times. CDR3 loop: CASGGELFF. As DNA, the CDR3 is TGTGCTTCAGGAGGGGAGCTGTTTTTT. This chain links TRBV7-9 with TRBJ2-2; D gene unclear. Per the germline V gene, CDR1 is SEHNR and CDR2 is FQNEAQ (reference sequence). The CDR3 is 9 residues long.

In its sample, this clone was seen a few times. The DNA for the CDR3 is TGTGCCAGTAGTATGAAGTCTAGCACCTACAATGAGCAGTTCTTC. Protein: CASSMKSSTYNEQFF. V gene TRBV19 combines with J gene TRBJ2-1; D perhaps matches TRBD2 (5 bases). The CDR3 contains 15 residues. CDR1 and CDR2 (germline): LNHDA, SQIVND (reference sequence). Trimming removed 3 bases from V and 2 bases from J, with 11 bases in between.

V is TRBV27 and J is TRBJ2-6; perhaps D is TRBD1 or TRBD2 (6 bases each). The ends were cut back, 6 bases at V and 3 bases at J, with 12 bases in the middle. This CDR3 comprises 15 residues. CDR1 MNHEY and CDR2 SMNVEV come from the germline V gene (reference sequence). The CDR3 protein is CASSLGGGGANVLTF. The CDR3 DNA sequence: TGTGCCAGCAGCCTAGGGGGAGGTGGGGCCAACGTCCTGACTTTC.

V and J are TRBV6-1 and TRBJ2-3, with D perhaps matching TRBD2 (5 bases). Trimming left V 4 bases short and J 0 bases short, with 17 bases between. Per germline, CDR1 MNHNS and CDR2 SASEGT. CDR3 size: 17 residues. The CDR3 coding sequence is TGTGCCAGCAGTGGCGCCGGGATAAACCCGAGCACAGATACGCAGTATTTT. This gives the protein CASSGAGINPSTDTQYF.

This sequence joins TRBV6-6 and TRBJ1-5; a weak D match, TRBD1 (5 bases). Trimming stripped 7 bases from V and 3 bases from J, with 16 bases between. The CDR3 totals 15 residues. Germline V gives CDR1 MNHNY, CDR2 SVGAGI (reference sequence). Here the CDR3 reads CASIRETATNQPQHF. The CDR3 DNA follows: TGTGCCAGCATCAGGGAGACAGCCACCAATCAGCCCCAGCATTTT.

The chain joins TRBV5-6 to TRBJ2-5; perhaps D is TRBD1 or TRBD2 (6 bases each). The CDR3 runs 19 residues. Germline V gene sequence: CDR1 SGHDT, CDR2 YYEEEE. The V end was cut by 0 bases, the J end by 2 bases, with 23 bases between. This chain's CDR3 is CASSLEAGDFYRLQETQYF. CDR3 DNA sequence: TGTGCCAGCAGCTTGGAGGCAGGGGACTTCTATCGACTTCAAGAGACCCAGTACTTC.

The chain recombines TRBV5-1 with TRBJ2-1; 9 nucleotides align to TRBD1. Per the germline V gene, CDR1 is SGHRS and CDR2 is YFSETQ. This CDR3 is built from 13 residues. The ends lost 5 bases at V and 8 bases at J; junction bases unmatched: 5. The CDR3 DNA reads TGCGCCAGCAGTTATCGACAGGGGGATGAGCAGTTCTTC. Its translation: CASSYRQGDEQFF.

The V call is TRBV5-1, the J call TRBJ1-4, with D perhaps matching TRBD1 (6 bases). Trimming cost V 0 bases and J 8 bases, with 17 bases left between them. Germline V gene lookup returns CDR1 SGHRS and CDR2 YFSETQ. The CDR3 is 16 residues long. CDR3 amino acids: CASSLVGGAIGEKLFF. The CDR3 nucleotides are TGCGCCAGCAGCTTGGTAGGGGGGGCGATTGGCGAAAAACTGTTTTTT.

The chain carries TRBV7-9 and TRBJ2-1; D not certain. V lost 8 bases and J lost 7, with 6 bases in between. The CDR3 totals 10 residues. From germline, CDR1 is SEHNR and CDR2 FQNEAQ (reference sequence). CDR3 nucleotides: TGTGCCAGCCCCGGTAATGAGCAGTTCTTC. Translated, it gives CASPGNEQFF.

The chain recombines TRBV6-5 with TRBJ1-1; no clear D gene. Between the trimmed V and J ends, which lost 2 bases and 1 base, there was a span of 11 bases. Germline-derived CDR1 and CDR2 are MNHEY and SVGAGI. The CDR3 covers 15 residues. CDR3 bases: TGTGCCAGCAGTTACACGTCTCGACAGAACACTGAAGCTTTCTTT. Translated, it gives CASSYTSRQNTEAFF.

The chain couples TRBV19 to TRBJ1-3, with D tentatively TRBD1 (5 bases). Deletions cut 2 bases from V and 0 bases from J, with 11 bases between. Germline loops: CDR1 LNHDA, CDR2 SQIVND (reference sequence). There are 16 residues in the CDR3. Here the CDR3 DNA reads TGTGCCAGTAGTATAAGTATGGGGGGCTCTGGAAACACCATATATTTT. Translation gives CASSISMGGSGNTIYF.

This clone was observed once. The chain couples TRBV5-1 to TRBJ2-7, with 7 positions matching TRBD1. CDR1 and CDR2 from the germline V gene are SGHRS and YFSETQ. Trimming cost V 5 bases and J 8 bases; bases outside gene matches: 7. This CDR3 has 12 amino acids. CDR3 in amino acids: CASSHQQGQQYF. CDR3 in DNA: TGCGCCAGCAGTCATCAACAGGGGCAGCAGTACTTC.

The chain employs TRBV27 and TRBJ2-7; 8 bases align to TRBD2. The CDR3 extends over 18 amino acids. V lost 1 base, J lost 2 bases, and 13 bases stayed unmatched. The germline gives CDR1 MNHEY, CDR2 SMNVEV (reference sequence). CDR3: CASSLCQRLAGGTYEQYF. The CDR3 coding sequence is TGTGCCAGCAGTTTATGCCAGCGGCTGGCGGGGGGAACCTACGAGCAGTACTTC.

The chain has TRBV5-4 and TRBJ2-4; D gene unclear. Trimming stripped 2 bases from V and 7 bases from J, with 10 bases between. The CDR3 runs 13 residues. The germline V gene has CDR1 SGHNT and CDR2 YYREEE (reference sequence). CDR3 in amino acids: CASSFPDDNIQYF. CDR3 nucleotides: TGTGCCAGCAGCTTTCCGGATGATAACATTCAGTACTTC.

This chain connects TRBV5-1 to TRBJ1-1; D may be TRBD1 (6 bases). The CDR3 has 14 amino acids. The V end lost 0 bases, the J end lost 4 bases, and 10 bases lay between the germline ends. Germline V gene sequence: CDR1 SGHRS, CDR2 YFSETQ. The CDR3 DNA reads TGCGCCAGCAGCTTGGTTCCGGGGGCCACTGAAGCTTTCTTT. Translated: CASSLVPGATEAFF.

For this clone: One junction end disagrees with the germline gene, perhaps due to a read error. This sample also contains other DNA sequences that code for the same CDR3. The chain joins TRBV5-6 to TRBJ1-2; no definite D call. This CDR3 has 13 residues. The V gene's germline CDR1 is SGHDT and CDR2 YYEEEE. CDR3 protein: CASSLEQRGGYTF. CDR3 bases: TGCGCCAGCAGCTTGGAACAGAGAGGGGGCTACACCTTC.

The chain links TRBV28 to TRBJ2-7; D is uncertain. The V end lost 3 bases, the J end lost 2 bases, and 11 bases lay between the germline ends. In germline, CDR1 is MDHEN, CDR2 SYDVKM. The CDR3 has 14 residues. DNA for the CDR3: TGTGCCAGCAGTTTCTCTACACACGCCTACGAGCAGTACTTC. This sequence encodes CASSFSTHAYEQYF.